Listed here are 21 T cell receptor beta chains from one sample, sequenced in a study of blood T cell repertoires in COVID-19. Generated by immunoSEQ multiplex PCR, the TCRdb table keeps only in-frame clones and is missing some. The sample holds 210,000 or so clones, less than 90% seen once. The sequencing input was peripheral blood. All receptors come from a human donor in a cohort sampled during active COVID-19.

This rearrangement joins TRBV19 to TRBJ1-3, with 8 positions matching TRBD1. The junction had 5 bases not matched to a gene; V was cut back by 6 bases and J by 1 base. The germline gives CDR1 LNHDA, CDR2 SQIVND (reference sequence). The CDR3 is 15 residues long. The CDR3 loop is CASRRTGGSGNTIYF. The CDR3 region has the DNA TGTGCCAGTAGGCGAACAGGGGGGTCTGGAAACACCATATATTTT.

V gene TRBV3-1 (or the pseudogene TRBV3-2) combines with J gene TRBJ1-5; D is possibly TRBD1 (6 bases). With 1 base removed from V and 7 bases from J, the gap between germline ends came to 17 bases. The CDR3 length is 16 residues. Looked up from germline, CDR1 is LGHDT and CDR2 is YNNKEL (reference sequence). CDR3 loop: CASSQGPSRGGQPQHF. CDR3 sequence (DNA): TGTGCCAGCAGCCAAGGACCCTCGAGGGGGGGGCAGCCCCAGCATTTT.

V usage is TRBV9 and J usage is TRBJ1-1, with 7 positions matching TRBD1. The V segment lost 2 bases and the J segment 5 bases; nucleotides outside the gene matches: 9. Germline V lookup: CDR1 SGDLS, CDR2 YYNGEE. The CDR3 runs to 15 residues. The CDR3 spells CASSVPTGPSTEAFF. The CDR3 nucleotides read TGTGCCAGCAGCGTGCCGACAGGGCCCTCAACTGAAGCTTTCTTT.

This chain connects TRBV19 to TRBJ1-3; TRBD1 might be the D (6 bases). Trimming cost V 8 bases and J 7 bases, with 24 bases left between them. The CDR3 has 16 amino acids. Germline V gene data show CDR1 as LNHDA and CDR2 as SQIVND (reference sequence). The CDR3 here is CASSYRVYHQRNTIYF. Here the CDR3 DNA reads TGTGCCAGTTCCTACAGGGTTTATCACCAACGGAACACCATATATTTT.

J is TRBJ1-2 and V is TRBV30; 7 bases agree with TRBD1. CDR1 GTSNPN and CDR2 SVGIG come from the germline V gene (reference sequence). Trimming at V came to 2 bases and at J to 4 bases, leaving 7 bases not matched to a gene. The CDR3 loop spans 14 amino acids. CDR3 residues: CAWSPGQEIYGYTF. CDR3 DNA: TGTGCCTGGAGTCCCGGACAGGAGATCTATGGCTACACCTTC. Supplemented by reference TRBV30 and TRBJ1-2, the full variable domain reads SQTIHQWPATLVQPVGSPLSLECTVEGTSNPNLYWYRQAAGRGLQLLFYSVGIGQISSEVPQNLSASRPQDRQFILSSKKLLLSDSGFYLCAWSPGQEIYGYTFGSGTRLTVV.

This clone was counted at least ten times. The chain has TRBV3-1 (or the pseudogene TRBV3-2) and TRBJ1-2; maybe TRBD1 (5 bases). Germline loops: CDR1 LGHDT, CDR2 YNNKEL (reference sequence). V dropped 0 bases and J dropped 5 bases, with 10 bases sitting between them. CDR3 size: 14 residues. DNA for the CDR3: TGTGCCAGCAGCCAAGATAGGCAGGGATATGGCTACACCTTC. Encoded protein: CASSQDRQGYGYTF.

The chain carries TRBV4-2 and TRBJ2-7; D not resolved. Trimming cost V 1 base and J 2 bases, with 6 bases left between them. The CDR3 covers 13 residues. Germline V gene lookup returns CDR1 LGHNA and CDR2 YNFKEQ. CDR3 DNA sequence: TGTGCCAGCAGCCAAGGGGCGACCTACGAGCAGTACTTC. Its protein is CASSQGATYEQYF.

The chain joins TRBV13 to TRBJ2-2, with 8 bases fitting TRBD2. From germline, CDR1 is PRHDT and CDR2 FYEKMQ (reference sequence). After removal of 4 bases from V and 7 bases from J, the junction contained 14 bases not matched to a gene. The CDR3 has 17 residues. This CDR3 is CASSSHEPGLGHGELFF. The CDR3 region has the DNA TGTGCCAGCAGCTCCCACGAACCGGGACTAGGTCACGGGGAGCTGTTTTTT.

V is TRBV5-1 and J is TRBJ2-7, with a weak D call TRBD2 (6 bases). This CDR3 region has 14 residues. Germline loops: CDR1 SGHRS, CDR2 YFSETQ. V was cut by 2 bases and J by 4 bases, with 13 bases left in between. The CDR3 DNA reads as TGCGCCAGCAGCTTAACGGGACTCCTATACGAGCAGTACTTC. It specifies CASSLTGLLYEQYF.

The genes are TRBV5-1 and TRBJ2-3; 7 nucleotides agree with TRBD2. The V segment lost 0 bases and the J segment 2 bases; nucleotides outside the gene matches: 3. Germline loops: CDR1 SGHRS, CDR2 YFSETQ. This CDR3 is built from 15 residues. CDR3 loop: CASSLALAVTDTQYF. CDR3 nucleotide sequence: TGCGCCAGCAGCTTGGCGCTAGCGGTCACAGATACGCAGTATTTT.

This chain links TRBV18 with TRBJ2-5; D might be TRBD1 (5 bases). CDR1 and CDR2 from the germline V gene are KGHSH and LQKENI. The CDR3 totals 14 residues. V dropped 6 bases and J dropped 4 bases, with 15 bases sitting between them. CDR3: CASSLMTEPETQYF. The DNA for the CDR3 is TGTGCCAGCTCCCTTATGACAGAACCAGAGACCCAGTACTTC.

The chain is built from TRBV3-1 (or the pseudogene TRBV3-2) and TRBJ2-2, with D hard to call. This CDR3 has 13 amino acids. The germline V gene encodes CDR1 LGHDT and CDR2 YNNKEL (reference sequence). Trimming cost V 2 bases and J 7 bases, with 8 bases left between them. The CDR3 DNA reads TGTGCCAGCAGCCAATCTGGAGTCGGGGAGCTGTTTTTT. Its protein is CASSQSGVGELFF.

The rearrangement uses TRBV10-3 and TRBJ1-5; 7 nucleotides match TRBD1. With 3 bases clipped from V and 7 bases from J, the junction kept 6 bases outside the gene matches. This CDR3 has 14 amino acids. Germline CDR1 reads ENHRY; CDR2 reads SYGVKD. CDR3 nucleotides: TGTGCCATCAGTGAAGACACAGGGGTCCAGCCCCAGCATTTT. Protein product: CAISEDTGVQPQHF.

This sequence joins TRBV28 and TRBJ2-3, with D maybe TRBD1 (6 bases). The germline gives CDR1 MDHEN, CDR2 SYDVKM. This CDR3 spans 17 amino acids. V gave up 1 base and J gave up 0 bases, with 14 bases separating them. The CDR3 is CASSLSQGRSSTDTQYF. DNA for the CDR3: TGTGCCAGCAGTTTATCTCAGGGGCGGTCTAGCACAGATACGCAGTATTTT.

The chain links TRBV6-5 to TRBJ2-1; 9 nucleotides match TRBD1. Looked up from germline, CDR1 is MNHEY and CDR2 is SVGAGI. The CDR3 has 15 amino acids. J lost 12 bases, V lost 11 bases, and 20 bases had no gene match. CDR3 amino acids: CAVRRTGAIGSPQFF. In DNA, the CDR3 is TGTGCCGTCCGGAGGACAGGGGCTATCGGGTCCCCGCAGTTCTTC.

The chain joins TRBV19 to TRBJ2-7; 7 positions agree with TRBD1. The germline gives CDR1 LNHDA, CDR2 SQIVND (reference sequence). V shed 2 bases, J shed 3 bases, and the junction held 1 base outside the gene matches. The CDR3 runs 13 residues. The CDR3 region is CASSIRQGYEQYF. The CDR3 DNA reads TGTGCCAGTAGTATACGACAGGGCTACGAGCAGTACTTC.

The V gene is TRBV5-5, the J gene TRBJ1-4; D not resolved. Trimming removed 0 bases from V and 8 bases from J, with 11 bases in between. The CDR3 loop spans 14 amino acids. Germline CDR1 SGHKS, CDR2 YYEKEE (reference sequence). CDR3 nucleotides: TGTGCCAGCAGCTTGGAAGAGGGCAGGGAAAAACTGTTTTTT. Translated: CASSLEEGREKLFF.

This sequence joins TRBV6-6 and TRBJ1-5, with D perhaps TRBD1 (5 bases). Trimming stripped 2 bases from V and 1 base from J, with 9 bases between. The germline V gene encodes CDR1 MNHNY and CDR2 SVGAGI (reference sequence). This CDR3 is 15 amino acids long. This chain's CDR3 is CASSYVTASNQPQHF. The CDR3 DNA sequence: TGTGCCAGCAGTTACGTGACAGCCAGCAATCAGCCCCAGCATTTT.

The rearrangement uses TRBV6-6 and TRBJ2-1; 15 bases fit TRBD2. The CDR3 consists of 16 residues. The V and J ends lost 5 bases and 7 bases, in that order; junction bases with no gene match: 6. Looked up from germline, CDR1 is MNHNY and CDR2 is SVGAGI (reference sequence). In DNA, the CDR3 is TGTGCCAGCAGTGTGGGACTAGCGGGAGGTTTGAATGAGCAGTTCTTC. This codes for CASSVGLAGGLNEQFF.

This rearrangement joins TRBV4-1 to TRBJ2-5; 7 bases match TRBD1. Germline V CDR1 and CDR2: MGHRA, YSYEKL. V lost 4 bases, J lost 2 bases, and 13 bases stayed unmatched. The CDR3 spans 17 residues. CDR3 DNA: TGCGCCAGCAGCCTATATCCACCGGGACAGACTCAAGAGACCCAGTACTTC. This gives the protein CASSLYPPGQTQETQYF.

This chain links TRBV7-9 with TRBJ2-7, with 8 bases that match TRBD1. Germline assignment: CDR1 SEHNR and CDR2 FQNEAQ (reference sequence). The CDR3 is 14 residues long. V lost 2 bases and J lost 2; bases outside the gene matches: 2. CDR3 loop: CASSLSQGAYEQYF. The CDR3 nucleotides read TGTGCCAGCAGCTTATCACAGGGGGCCTACGAGCAGTACTTC.